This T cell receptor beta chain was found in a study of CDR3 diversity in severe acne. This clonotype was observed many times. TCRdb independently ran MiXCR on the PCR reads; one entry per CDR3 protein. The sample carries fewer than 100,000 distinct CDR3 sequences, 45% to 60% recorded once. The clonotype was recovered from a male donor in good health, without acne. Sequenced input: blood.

The CDR3 nucleotides read TGTGCCAGCAGTACAGGGGACGGCTACACCTTC. Translating gives CASSTGDGYTF. The chain employs TRBV14 and TRBJ1-2; the match to TRBD1 covers 7 bases. V shed 6 bases and J 8 bases; nucleotides not matched to a gene: 3. The CDR3 covers 11 residues. The germline V gene encodes CDR1 SGHDN and CDR2 FVKESK.